The TCR beta chain under discussion was sequenced for a study of healthy donors' naive CD4 and CD8 T cells. CD4+CD8-CD45RO-CD45RA+ cells were naive CD4+; CD8+CD4-CD45RA+CD27bright cells were naive CD8+. Trimming took 3 bases from V and 10 from J, leaving 19 bases between them. The CDR3 is made up of 15 amino acids. Germline-derived CDR1 and CDR2 are DFQATT and SNEGSKA (reference sequence). Starting from around 500 ng of total RNA, TCR libraries were made with linear amplification. TCRdb re-derived calls from the reads in MiXCR, one entry per CDR3 protein. The data contain about 180,000 distinct CDR3 sequences, around 74% of them singletons. Regarding the study as a whole: Homeostatic proliferation of naive T cells was not examined as a bias source. Around 14% of CD4/CD8 propensity variance appeared explained by V, J and CDR3 charge.

About this clonotype: The antigen is undetermined.

The receptor was derived from a pool of human donors in good health; the sample pools cells from several healthy donors. The gene calls are TRBV20-1 and TRBJ1-6; perhaps TRBD1 as D (6 bases). The specimen sequenced was naive CD4+ and CD8+ T cells sorted from blood, pooled from several donors. The CDR3 here is CSASYGRGSRSPLHF. The CDR3, as DNA: TGCAGTGCTAGTTACGGCAGGGGCTCTCGGTCACCCCTCCACTTT.